The clone carrying this T cell receptor beta chain appeared many times. The entry originates in a study of regulatory T cells in long-lasting Graves disease. Germline V CDR1 and CDR2: DFQATT, SNEGSKA (reference sequence). V lost 2 bases and J lost 2, with 15 bases in between. The CDR3 is 15 amino acids. The sample's time point: persistent/refractory GD, antithyroid drugs over 5 years with positive TRAb. With RNA extracted from PBMCs as input, the TCR library was made. TCR beta libraries were built with iRepertoire HTBI primers and Arm-PCR of CDR3 regions. Original processing methods: Taken together, the samples had roughly 56 TRBV and more than 12 TRBJ segments identified. One entry per CDR3 protein results from TCRdb running MiXCR on the multiplex PCR reads. These V and J calls are TCRdb output, not the study's own analysis. The sample lists 400,000 to 500,000 distinct CDR3 sequences; roughly 22% were seen once.

The genes are TRBV20-1 and TRBJ2-5, with D maybe TRBD1 (5 bases). Sequences were derived from peripheral blood mononuclear cells (PBMCs), sampled when the disease was refractory, from a patient treated with antithyroid drugs. The TCR was taken from a female donor with Graves disease. The CDR3 loop reads CSARTRDVGQETQYF. CDR3 sequence (DNA): TGCAGTGCTAGAACCAGGGATGTGGGACAAGAGACCCAGTACTTC.